The clone carrying this T cell receptor (beta chain) showed up many times. The antigen is not known. The TCR library protocol was used to attach unique molecular identifiers. These identifiers were attached to individual cDNA molecules. TCRdb recomputed calls from the 5' RACE reads with MiXCR, one row per CDR3 protein. In the table there are 65,000 to 95,000 distinct CDR3 sequences, about 5% of which are singletons. This record belongs to a study of early T cells in non-severe SARS-CoV-2 infection. Study overall: Unsorted whole-blood RNA was sequenced in bulk, leaving chains unpaired. General study results and limits: VDJdb matching favored anti-spike CD8 responses, missing private and CD4 specificities.

The CDR3 sequence is 15 residues long. Germline V gives CDR1 SGHAT, CDR2 FQNNGV. V shed 5 bases and J shed 7 bases, with 21 bases lying between them. This TCR was sampled from an adult who was a healthcare worker with PCR-confirmed SARS-CoV-2 infection or an uninfected control (not recorded which). The sequencing here drew on whole blood, taken at baseline. This rearrangement joins TRBV11-2 to TRBJ2-7, with D uncertain. The CDR3 loop is CASSLSVAVVGEQYF. In DNA, the CDR3 is TGTGCCAGCAGCCTCAGCGTTGCGGTGGTGGGTGAGCAGTACTTC.